This TCR beta chain was profiled in a study of T cell responses to AZD1222 COVID-19 vaccine. Across the whole study: Second-dose timings of about 4 or about 12 weeks were pooled. Points from the study as a whole: The donors showed a predominance of white British ancestry and of females, with possible underestimation of clonal diversity. Seropositive AZD1222 recipients at baseline numbered only 6 or 7.

Sequencing used immunoSEQ multiplex PCR; TCRdb keeps in-frame clones, though not all of them. The sample lists around 100,000 clones, roughly 88% occurring once. Trimming stripped 5 bases from V and 9 bases from J, with 17 bases between. Germline V lookup: CDR1 PRHDT, CDR2 FYEKMQ (reference sequence). The CDR3 extends over 13 amino acids. This clone was counted once. Its specificity is unknown. This receptor was identified in an adult in good health. This specimen consisted of peripheral blood, obtained on day 0 of AZD1222 vaccination. The chain employs TRBV13 and TRBJ2-7, with D possibly being TRBD2 (6 bases). The CDR3 loop is CASSDRENGGQYF. The CDR3 bases are TGTGCCAGCAGCGACCGGGAGAATGGAGGGCAGTACTTC.